Included here is one T cell receptor beta chain sequence, with context. These data belong to a study of shared clonotypes between healthy human individuals. Clones were sequenced by immunoSEQ multiplex PCR, and TCRdb holds only the in-frame ones, with some missing. The sample lists 470,000 or so clones; roughly 80% were seen once. V shed 3 bases and J 2 bases; nucleotides not matched to a gene: 6. From germline, CDR1 is MDHEN and CDR2 SYDVKM. This CDR3 has 15 amino acids. Material for sequencing was PBMCs. V usage is TRBV28 and J usage is TRBJ2-5, with TRBD1 matching 7 bases. The TCR comes from a woman in her 40s in good health. Some clones in this sample may be carry-over from other donors' samples. CDR3 protein: CASSFRQGYQETQYF. In DNA form, the CDR3 reads TGTGCCAGCAGTTTCAGACAGGGATATCAAGAGACCCAGTACTTC.